Listed below are T cell receptor beta chains from one sample, sequenced in a study of graft-versus-host responses after intestinal transplantation. Which antigens these TCRs recognize remains unknown. This table comes from immunoSEQ multiplex PCR, and its TCRdb copy is limited to in-frame clones, with some not included. The sample includes 90,000 to 150,000 clones, 90% to 95% of them seen just once. The sample consisted of unstimulated CD8+ T cells sorted from spleen or lymph node cells, taken before intestinal transplant. Every receptor here comes from a human donor who received an intestinal transplant. The CDR3 runs from the conserved cysteine through the conserved F or W. The D gene is left open where the match is weak. Clone size is not always given. Where it is, it says once, few, many or a class for expanded clones.

-	TRBV7-6	-	TRBJ2-7	TGTGCCAGCAGCTCGAGAGGGCGGTTTATCGACGAGCAGTACTTC	CASSSRGRFIDEQYF
once	TRBV15	TRBD1	TRBJ1-4	TGTGCCACCAGCAGAGACCGGACAGGGGCGGAGGAAAAACTGTTTTTT	CATSRDRTGAEEKLFF
once	TRBV7-9	-	TRBJ1-2	TGTGCCAGCAGCCCCAAAGGGTCACAGGGAGATGGCTACACCTTC	CASSPKGSQGDGYTF
few	TRBV15	-	TRBJ2-7	TGTGCCACCAGGGGGCAGGGGAACGAGCAGTACTTC	CATRGQGNEQYF
-	TRBV2	-	TRBJ1-4	TGTGCCAGCAGTGATTTGGGGACAATTGAAAAACTGTTTTTT	CASSDLGTIEKLFF
-	TRBV30	-	TRBJ1-5	TGTGCCTGGAGTTTAGGGTCGGGGACACAGCAGCCCCAGCATTTT	CAWSLGSGTQQPQHF
-	TRBV13	TRBD2	TRBJ2-3	TGTGCCAGCAGCAGTCTAGCGGGAGTCGGCACAGATACGCAGTATTTT	CASSSLAGVGTDTQYF
-	TRBV28	TRBD1	TRBJ2-7	TGTGCCAGCAGTCTCACTTACCGGGACAGCTCCTACGAGCAGTACTTC	CASSLTYRDSSYEQYF
-	TRBV7-3	TRBD2	TRBJ2-1	TGTGCCAGCAGCTTAAACGTTGCGGGACTAGCCTTTTACAATGAGCAGTTCTTC	CASSLNVAGLAFYNEQFF
-	TRBV6-6	-	TRBJ2-2	TGTGCCAGCAGTTTCTTCCAGGGGTACACCGGGGAGCTGTTTTTT	CASSFFQGYTGELFF
-	TRBV28	TRBD2	TRBJ2-1	TGTGCCAGCAGTTTAACGACTAGCGGGGGGGGTTATGAGCAGTTCTTC	CASSLTTSGGGYEQFF
-	TRBV30	-	TRBJ2-1	TGTGCCTGGAGTGTACTTATAAGGAGGGAGCAGTTCTTC	CAWSVLIRREQFF
-	TRBV5-4	TRBD2	TRBJ2-3	TGTGCCAGCAGCTTGAATCGGCGGGAGGGCACAGATACGCAGTATTTT	CASSLNRREGTDTQYF
once	TRBV4-2	TRBD2	TRBJ2-7	TGTGCCAGCAGCCAAGGCGCGGGACTAGCGGGAACCTACGAGCAGTACTTC	CASSQGAGLAGTYEQYF
-	TRBV7-9	TRBD2	TRBJ2-1	TGTGCCAGCAGCCCCGGGACTAGCGGGAGAGGGCAGTTCTTC	CASSPGTSGRGQFF
-	TRBV4-1	-	TRBJ2-7	TGCGCCAGCAGCCAAGATCCAAGCGTCAACTACGAGCAGTACTTC	CASSQDPSVNYEQYF
-	TRBV18	TRBD1	TRBJ2-7	TGTGCCAGCTCACCTACCGGGGACAGCCCCTACGAGCAGTACTTC	CASSPTGDSPYEQYF
-	TRBV5-6	-	TRBJ1-4	TGTGCCAGCAGCCCGGGACACCGGCTTGAAAAACTGTTTTTT	CASSPGHRLEKLFF
-	TRBV10-3	TRBD2	TRBJ2-1	TGTGCCATCAGTGATGGGGCCAGCGGGAGTATCGGGAATGAGCAGTTCTTC	CAISDGASGSIGNEQFF
-	TRBV6-5	-	TRBJ1-2	TGTGCCAGCAGTTTAGGGCAAACCCAGTATGGCTACACCTTC	CASSLGQTQYGYTF
-	TRBV5-6	TRBD1	TRBJ2-7	TGTGCCAGCAGCTTGCTAACGACAGGGGACCACGAGCAGTACTTC	CASSLLTTGDHEQYF
-	TRBV28	-	TRBJ1-5	TGTGCCAGCAGCCCCACCGGGACCCCCTCTCGAGTACATTTT	CASSPTGTPSRVHF
-	TRBV6-5	-	TRBJ2-7	TGTGCCAGCAGTTACACGGGAGACCCCTACGAGCAGTACTTC	CASSYTGDPYEQYF
-	TRBV7-6	TRBD2	TRBJ2-7	TGTGCCAGCAGCCCCCGACTAGCGGGAGGTTGCTACGAGCAGTACTTC	CASSPRLAGGCYEQYF
-	TRBV29-1	TRBD1	TRBJ1-4	TGCAGCGCTACAGGGGATATAGGTGAAAAACTGTTTTTT	CSATGDIGEKLFF
once	TRBV7-2	TRBD1	TRBJ2-7	TGTGCCAGCAGCTTAGGAGGGACAGGGGACGAGCAGTACTTC	CASSLGGTGDEQYF
-	TRBV10-3	-	TRBJ2-3	TGTGCCATCAGTGAGGAAACGAGTATCGGCACAGATACGCAGTATTTT	CAISEETSIGTDTQYF
-	TRBV9	TRBD1	TRBJ2-5	TGTGCCAGCAGCGCTACAAGACAGGGTGTATCTAGAGAGCAGTACTTC	CASSATRQGVSREQYF